The 15 T cell receptor beta chains below all came from one sample that was sequenced in a study of CD39 and CD103 CD8 tumor-infiltrating T cells. Assay: immunoSEQ multiplex PCR; the TCRdb copy retains only in-frame clones and omits some. The profile covers about 7,400 clones, with around 69% appearing a single time and around three fifths taken by the ten largest. Source material: CD8+ T cells sorted from blood. Subset in this sample: total memory CD8 T cells (CD45RA-CCR7+/-) from blood or uninvolved lymph node. The origin of the receptors is a human donor with head and neck squamous cell carcinoma.

The V gene is TRBV9, the J gene TRBJ2-7; 7 bases agree with TRBD1. CDR1 is SGDLS, CDR2 YYNGEE, per germline. Trimming at V came to 3 bases and at J to 5 bases, leaving 8 bases not matched to a gene. This CDR3 has 14 residues. CDR3 amino acids: CASSAQGFEDEQYF. The DNA of the CDR3 is TGTGCCAGCAGCGCACAGGGGTTCGAAGACGAGCAGTACTTC.

V and J are TRBV10-1 and TRBJ2-1; the match to TRBD2 covers 8 bases. This CDR3 spans 16 amino acids. The trim removed 4 bases at V and 4 bases at J, leaving 9 bases unmatched. CDR1 and CDR2 (germline): WNHNN, SYGVQD (reference sequence). CDR3 region: CASSVGTGGGYNEQFF. For the CDR3, the DNA is TGCGCCAGCAGTGTCGGAACGGGAGGGGGGTACAATGAGCAGTTCTTC.

The J gene is TRBJ2-5, the V gene TRBV2; the match to TRBD1 covers 7 bases. CDR3 size: 14 residues. J lost 5 bases, V lost 6 bases, and 9 bases had no gene match. CDR1 and CDR2 (germline): SNHLY, FYNNEI. The CDR3 bases are TGTGCCAGCAGGAACAGGGGTTTAGGGGAGACCCAGTACTTC. Protein sequence: CASRNRGLGETQYF. Full variable domain (remainder filled in from reference TRBV2 and TRBJ2-5): EPEVTQTPSHQVTQMGQEVILRCVPISNHLYFYWYRQILGQKVEFLVSFYNNEISEKSEIFDDQFSVERPDGSNFTLKIRSTKLEDSAMYFCASRNRGLGETQYFGPGTRLLVL.

The chain combines TRBV7-8 with TRBJ2-1; D might be TRBD1 (6 bases). In germline, CDR1 is SGHVS, CDR2 FQNEAQ. The CDR3 contains 14 residues. V dropped 8 bases and J dropped 4 bases, with 15 bases sitting between them. CDR3 amino acids: CASYSGAGYNEQFF. The DNA for the CDR3 is TGTGCCAGCTACTCAGGGGCAGGATACAATGAGCAGTTCTTC.

The CDR3 region has the DNA TGCGCCAGCAGCGAGACAGATTTCTATGGCTACACCTTC. It is translated as CASSETDFYGYTF. The chain couples TRBV5-1 to TRBJ1-2, with a tentative D call TRBD1 (5 bases). V was trimmed by 4 bases and J by 4 bases, leaving 11 bases between them. The CDR3 extends over 13 amino acids. CDR1 is SGHRS and CDR2 is YFSETQ in the germline V gene.

This clone has only a few counts. V is TRBV6-5 and J is TRBJ1-2; perhaps TRBD1 as D (5 bases). Looked up from germline, CDR1 is MNHEY and CDR2 is SVGAGI. V was clipped by 7 bases and J by 8 bases, with 23 bases between them. The CDR3 is 15 residues long. The CDR3, as DNA: TGTGCCAGCACTCCACAGGACGGCGAGGCGGGGGGCTACACCTTC. This sequence encodes CASTPQDGEAGGYTF.

This clone was observed a handful of times. This chain uses TRBV15 with TRBJ1-4; D is ambiguous. The CDR3 has 15 residues. V lost 3 bases and J 4 bases, leaving 12 bases between the germline ends. The germline V gene encodes CDR1 LNHNV and CDR2 YYDKDF (reference sequence). The CDR3 DNA follows: TGTGCCACCAGCAGCGTATTGGAGCTTAATGAAAAACTGTTTTTT. The encoded protein is CATSSVLELNEKLFF. Based on the CDR3 plus reference TRBV15 and TRBJ1-4, the full variable domain is DAMVIQNPRYQVTQFGKPVTLSCSQTLNHNVMYWYQQKSSQAPKLLFHYYDKDFNNEADTPDNFQSRRPNTSFCFLDIRSPGLGDTAMYLCATSSVLELNEKLFFGSGTQLSVL.

This clone has only a few counts. The chain is built from TRBV7-9 and TRBJ1-1; a weak D match, TRBD1 (6 bases). This CDR3 has 15 amino acids. Per the germline V gene, CDR1 is SEHNR and CDR2 is FQNEAQ (reference sequence). V lost 2 bases and J 0 bases, leaving 10 bases between the germline ends. CDR3: CASSLFQGLNTEAFF. CDR3 DNA sequence: TGTGCCAGCAGCTTATTTCAGGGGTTGAACACTGAAGCTTTCTTT.

This chain joins TRBV4-1 and TRBJ1-1; 10 nucleotides align to TRBD1. CDR3 length equals 15 residues. With V trimmed by 1 base and J by 7 bases, 6 bases remained unmatched. From germline, CDR1 is MGHRA and CDR2 YSYEKL. The CDR3 protein is CASSQGWGQGNEAFF. CDR3 sequence (DNA): TGCGCCAGCAGCCAAGGTTGGGGACAGGGGAATGAAGCTTTCTTT.

This clone has a handful of counts. This chain links TRBV7-9 with TRBJ2-1; no reliable D call. Germline-derived CDR1 and CDR2 are SEHNR and FQNEAQ (reference sequence). This CDR3 spans 15 amino acids. Trimming shortened V by 5 bases and J by 0 bases, and 11 bases separated the two germline ends. The CDR3 spells CASSARRGSYNEQFF. As DNA, the CDR3 is TGTGCCAGCAGCGCACGCCGCGGCTCCTACAATGAGCAGTTCTTC.

The genes are TRBV4-1 and TRBJ2-2, with a possible D match to TRBD1 (8 bases). The CDR3 has 16 residues. Trimming removed 5 bases from V and 4 bases from J, with 17 bases in between. The germline V gene encodes CDR1 MGHRA and CDR2 YSYEKL. The CDR3 sequence: CASSYIQGEGTGELFF. The CDR3 nucleotides are TGCGCCAGCAGCTACATACAGGGGGAGGGCACCGGGGAGCTGTTTTTT.

This clone was seen only once. This chain connects TRBV30 to TRBJ2-1; D is perhaps TRBD2 (6 bases). The CDR3 runs 15 residues. CDR1 is GTSNPN and CDR2 is SVGIG in the germline V gene (reference sequence). Trimming shortened V by 1 base and J by 3 bases, and 13 bases separated the two germline ends. The CDR3 protein is CAWSDSGRDYNEQFF. The CDR3 DNA sequence: TGTGCCTGGAGTGATAGCGGAAGAGACTACAATGAGCAGTTCTTC.

This chain connects TRBV2 to TRBJ2-2; 7 bases are shared with TRBD2. V lost 2 bases to trimming and J lost 1 base; unmatched junction nucleotides: 1. Germline V gives CDR1 SNHLY, CDR2 FYNNEI. The CDR3 has 15 residues. In nucleotides, the CDR3 is TGTGCCAGCAGTGAAAGCGGGGTGAACACCGGGGAGCTGTTTTTT. Amino acids: CASSESGVNTGELFF.

The chain has TRBV5-6 and TRBJ2-7; perhaps TRBD1 as D (6 bases). This CDR3 is 15 amino acids long. V dropped 2 bases and J dropped 3 bases, with 15 bases sitting between them. The germline V gene encodes CDR1 SGHDT and CDR2 YYEEEE. The CDR3 DNA sequence: TGTGCCAGCAGCTTTCCGGGACATCGAGACTACGAGCAGTACTTC. Its translation is CASSFPGHRDYEQYF.

This clone was observed a handful of times. V and J are TRBV10-3 and TRBJ1-2, with D perhaps TRBD1 (5 bases). Trimming shortened V by 10 bases and J by 6 bases, and 12 bases separated the two germline ends. CDR1 is ENHRY and CDR2 is SYGVKD in the germline V gene. This CDR3 contains 11 residues. Here the CDR3 DNA reads TGTGCCAGTTTGGGACCGAATGGCTACACCTTC. Protein: CASLGPNGYTF.